One TCR beta chain is described in this entry. Its antigen is unknown. This specimen comes from a study of OX40 agonist ivuxolimab in advanced cancers. For the study at large: Under the entry rules, prior anti-PD-1, anti-PD-L1 or anti-CTLA-4 therapy was allowed, and roughly 43% had some. The study's findings and limits: Doses of 0.1 to 3.0 mg/kg were accompanied by clonal expansion of CD4+ and CD8+ blood T cells by week 6.

TCRdb's table, derived via immunoSEQ multiplex PCR, lists solely in-frame clones and lacks some. This table has some 25,000 clones, roughly three quarters appearing once. Looked up from germline, CDR1 is MDHEN and CDR2 is SYDVKM. The CDR3 loop spans 14 amino acids. V lost 6 bases to trimming and J lost 1 base, with 9 bases between them. This sequence joins TRBV28 and TRBJ2-2; perhaps TRBD1 as D (5 bases). This clonotype originated in an adult with an advanced solid tumor such as melanoma, head and neck, liver or kidney cancer. The sequencing used CD4+ or CD8+ T cells sorted from blood, collected in a trial of the OX40 agonist ivuxolimab. CDR3 nucleotide sequence: TGTGCCAGCAGGTACAGGATGAACACCGGGGAGCTGTTTTTT. Translating gives CASRYRMNTGELFF.